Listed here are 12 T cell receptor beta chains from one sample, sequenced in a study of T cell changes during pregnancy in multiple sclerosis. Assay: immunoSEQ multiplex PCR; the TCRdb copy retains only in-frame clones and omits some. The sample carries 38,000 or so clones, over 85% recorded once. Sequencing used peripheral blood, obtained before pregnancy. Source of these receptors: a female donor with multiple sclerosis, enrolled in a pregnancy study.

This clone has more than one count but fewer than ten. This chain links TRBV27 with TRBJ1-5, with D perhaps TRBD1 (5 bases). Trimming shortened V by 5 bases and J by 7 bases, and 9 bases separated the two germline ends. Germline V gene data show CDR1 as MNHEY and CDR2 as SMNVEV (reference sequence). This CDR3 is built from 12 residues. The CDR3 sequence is CASSAGYQPQHF. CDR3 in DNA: TGTGCCAGCAGTGCAGGGTACCAGCCCCAGCATTTT.

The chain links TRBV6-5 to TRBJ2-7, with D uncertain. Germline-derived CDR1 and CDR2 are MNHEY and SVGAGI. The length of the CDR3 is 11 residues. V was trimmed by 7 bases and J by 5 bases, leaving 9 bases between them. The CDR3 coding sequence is TGTGCCAGCACCCAGCGTGACGAGCAGTACTTC. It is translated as CASTQRDEQYF.

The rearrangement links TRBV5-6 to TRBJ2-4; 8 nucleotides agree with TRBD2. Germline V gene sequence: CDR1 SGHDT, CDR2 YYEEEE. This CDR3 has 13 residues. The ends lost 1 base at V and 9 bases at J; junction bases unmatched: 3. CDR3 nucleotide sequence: TGTGCCAGCAGCTTGCGGGAGGGCGTCATTCAGTACTTC. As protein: CASSLREGVIQYF.

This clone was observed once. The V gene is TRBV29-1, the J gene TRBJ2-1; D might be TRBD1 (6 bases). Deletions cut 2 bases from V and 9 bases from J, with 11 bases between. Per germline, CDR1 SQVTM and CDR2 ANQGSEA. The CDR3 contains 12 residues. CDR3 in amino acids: CSVEQGRGEQFF. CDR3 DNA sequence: TGCAGCGTTGAACAGGGGAGAGGTGAGCAGTTCTTC.

The CDR3 reads CASSSLAGVNYYEQYF. Here the CDR3 DNA reads TGTGCCAGCAGTTCCCTAGCGGGGGTAAATTACTACGAGCAGTACTTC. The chain has TRBV6-5 and TRBJ2-7, with 10 bases lining up with TRBD2. The germline V gene has CDR1 MNHEY and CDR2 SVGAGI. The CDR3 sequence is 16 residues long. Trimming removed 4 bases from V and 3 bases from J; junction bases left unmatched: 9.

The CDR3 reads CATSYGRGRTEAFF. CDR3 DNA sequence: TGTGCCACCAGTTATGGCAGGGGCAGGACTGAAGCTTTCTTT. The chain uses TRBV15 and TRBJ1-1; D might be TRBD1 (6 bases). CDR1 and CDR2 from the germline V gene are LNHNV and YYDKDF (reference sequence). The CDR3 has 14 residues. Trimming left V 6 bases short and J 5 bases short, with 16 bases between.

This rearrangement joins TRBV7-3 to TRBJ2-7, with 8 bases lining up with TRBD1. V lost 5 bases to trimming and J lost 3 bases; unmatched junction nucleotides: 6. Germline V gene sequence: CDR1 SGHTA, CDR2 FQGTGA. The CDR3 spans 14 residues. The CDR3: CASSRDRGDYEQYF. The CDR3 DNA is TGTGCCAGCAGCCGCGACAGGGGAGACTACGAGCAGTACTTC. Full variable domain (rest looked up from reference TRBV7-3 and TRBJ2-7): GAGVSQTPSNKVTEKGKYVELRCDPISGHTALYWYRQSLGQGPEFLIYFQGTGAADDSGLPNDRFFAVRPEGSVSTLKIQRTERGDSAVYLCASSRDRGDYEQYFGPGTRLTVT.

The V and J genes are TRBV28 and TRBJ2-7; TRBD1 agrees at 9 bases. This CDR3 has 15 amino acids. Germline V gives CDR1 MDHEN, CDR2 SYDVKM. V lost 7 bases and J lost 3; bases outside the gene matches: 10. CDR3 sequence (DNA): TGTGCCAGCACCCCAGGGGGGACAGGGAACTACGAGCAGTACTTC. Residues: CASTPGGTGNYEQYF.

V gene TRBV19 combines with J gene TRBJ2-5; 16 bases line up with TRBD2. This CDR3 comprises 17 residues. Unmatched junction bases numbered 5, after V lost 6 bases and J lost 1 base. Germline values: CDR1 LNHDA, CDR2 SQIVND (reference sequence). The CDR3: CASRGTSGRGSQETQYF. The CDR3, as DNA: TGTGCCAGTAGGGGGACTAGCGGGAGGGGAAGCCAAGAGACCCAGTACTTC.

DNA for the CDR3: TGTGCCAGCAGCTCTTTAGCGGGAGGGCGAGAGACCCAGTACTTC. This codes for CASSSLAGGRETQYF. This chain uses TRBV11-2 with TRBJ2-5, with 11 bases identical to TRBD2. CDR3 length equals 15 residues. Per germline, CDR1 SGHAT and CDR2 FQNNGV. Losses at the gene ends were 4 bases for V and 4 bases for J; bases not matched to a gene: 5.

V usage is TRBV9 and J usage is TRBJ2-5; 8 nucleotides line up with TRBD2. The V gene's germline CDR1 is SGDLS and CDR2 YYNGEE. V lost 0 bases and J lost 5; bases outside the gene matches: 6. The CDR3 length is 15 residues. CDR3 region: CASSVGSGSGETQYF. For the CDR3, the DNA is TGTGCCAGCAGCGTAGGAAGCGGGAGCGGCGAGACCCAGTACTTC.

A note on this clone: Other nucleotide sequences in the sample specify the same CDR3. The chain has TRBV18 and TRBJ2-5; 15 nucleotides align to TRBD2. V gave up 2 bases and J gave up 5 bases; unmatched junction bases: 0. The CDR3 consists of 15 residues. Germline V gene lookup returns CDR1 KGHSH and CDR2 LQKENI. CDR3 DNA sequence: TGTGCCAGCTCACCAGGGACTAGCGGGAGGGAGACCCAGTACTTC. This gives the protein CASSPGTSGRETQYF. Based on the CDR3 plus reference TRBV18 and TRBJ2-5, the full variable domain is NAGVMQNPRHLVRRRGQEARLRCSPMKGHSHVYWYRQLPEEGLKFMVYLQKENIIDESGMPKERFSAEFPKEGPSILRIQQVVRGDSAAYFCASSPGTSGRETQYFGPGTRLLVL.